Following are 5 T cell receptor beta chains from one sample sequenced in a study of graft-versus-host responses after intestinal transplantation. Antigen specificity for these receptors is unknown. TCRdb's copy holds only in-frame clones and misses some; the assay was immunoSEQ multiplex PCR. The data contain approximately 85,000 clones, 90% to 95% of them singletons. This specimen consisted of unstimulated CD8+ T cells sorted from spleen or lymph node cells, obtained before transplant. These receptor sequences come from a human donor who was the organ donor for an intestinal transplant.

This clone was seen a handful of times. V gene TRBV9 combines with J gene TRBJ1-4, with unresolved D. CDR3 size: 15 residues. Germline CDR1 is SGDLS and CDR2 is YYNGEE. With 0 bases removed from V and 2 bases from J, the gap between germline ends came to 8 bases. CDR3 bases: TGTGCCAGCAGCGTAGCTGGAGGGACTAATGAAAAACTGTTTTTT. It is translated as CASSVAGGTNEKLFF.

The J gene is TRBJ2-2, the V gene TRBV19, with 7 bases identical to TRBD2. Trimming cost V 3 bases and J 6 bases; bases outside gene matches: 4. Germline V lookup: CDR1 LNHDA, CDR2 SQIVND (reference sequence). The CDR3 runs to 14 residues. For the CDR3, the DNA is TGTGCCAGTAGTATGGCCGGACTAGCCGGGGAGCTGTTTTTT. Translation gives CASSMAGLAGELFF.

This chain joins TRBV4-1 and TRBJ2-3; 7 nucleotides align to TRBD2. This CDR3 is 15 amino acids long. Germline loops: CDR1 MGHRA, CDR2 YSYEKL. V dropped 4 bases and J dropped 6; count of bases not matched to a gene: 10. The CDR3 DNA sequence: TGCGCCAGCAGCCTGGTAGCGGGCTCATGGGATACGCAGTATTTT. Translating it yields CASSLVAGSWDTQYF.

This chain joins TRBV2 and TRBJ2-7; D is ambiguous. CDR3 size: 11 residues. Trimming cost V 8 bases and J 4 bases, with 9 bases left between them. Germline assignment: CDR1 SNHLY and CDR2 FYNNEI. CDR3 in DNA: TGTGCCAGCGATGACTCTTACGAGCAGTACTTC. Protein: CASDDSYEQYF. Drawing the rest from reference TRBV2 and TRBJ2-7, the complete variable domain is EPEVTQTPSHQVTQMGQEVILRCVPISNHLYFYWYRQILGQKVEFLVSFYNNEISEKSEIFDDQFSVERPDGSNFTLKIRSTKLEDSAMYFCASDDSYEQYFGPGTRLTVT.

The CDR3 region is CASGPRGRGYTF. CDR3 nucleotides: TGTGCCAGCGGCCCCAGGGGGAGGGGCTACACCTTC. This chain links TRBV27 with TRBJ1-2; 7 nucleotides agree with TRBD1. The CDR3 spans 12 residues. V gave up 8 bases and J gave up 8 bases; unmatched junction bases: 8. CDR1 and CDR2 (germline): MNHEY, SMNVEV (reference sequence).